Reported below is one TCR beta chain. Its antigen has not been determined. Within one base of it there is no much larger clone, and no base qualities were kept. CDR1 is given as MNHEY and CDR2 as SVGAGI, both from the germline V gene. The cysteine opens and the phenylalanine closes a CDR3 of 13 amino acids. Only the CDR3 DNA stays, 39 bases, in frame from base 1. V ends up 5 bases short and J 8 bases short, with an unmatched junction base count of 6. A few extremely preterm deliveries, at about 22-27 weeks of gestation, provided the preterm samples. Exclusion from the study was applied to pregnancies with fetal demise, active maternal HSV infection or known maternal HIV infection. A FACSAria III cell sorter was used to sort live, Annexin V-negative naive CD8+ T cells (CD3+CD8+CD45RA+CCR7+). Between roughly 20,000 and 100,000 naive CD8+ T cells were sorted per sample. Preassembled standardized sampling kits were used to collect mixed venous-arterial cord blood. Cord blood stayed at room temperature and was processed within 4 hours after collection. Ficoll-Paque density gradient centrifugation was used to isolate mononuclear cells from diluted blood. Before sorting, mononuclear cells were cryopreserved in about 10% DMSO plus 90% FBS and kept long term at -150 degrees C. After thawing, the cells were stained with Annexin V and with antibodies against CD3, CD8, CCR7 and CD45RA. Genomic DNA was extracted from snap-frozen sorted cell pellets with the DNeasy Blood and Tissue Kit.

TCRbeta CDR3 regions were amplified from genomic DNA by a two-step, bias-controlled multiplex PCR. The multiplex PCR included primers specific for each TRBV and TRBJ gene segment. TCRbeta repertoire data were generated with the immunoSEQ Assay. The study's own analysis went as follows. To merge closely related sequences, reads went through filtering and clustering using a relative-frequency ratio and a modified nearest-neighbor algorithm. The V, D and J gene assignments for CDR3 sequences were based on IMGT annotation. Template counts were normalized for PCR amplification bias and quantified against synthetic TCR CDR3 analog sequences. Only unique productive sequences, defined as in-frame CDR3 sequences lacking stop codons, were included in the analyses. The immunoSEQ Analyzer software was used to compute clonality, defined as 1 minus Pielou's evenness, and iChao1 richness. JMP was used for statistical testing, with Student's t-test or a non-parametric test applied depending on Shapiro-Wilk normality results. The clones in this table, taken by TCRdb from immuneACCESS, are in-frame only. Not every clone is retained; where verified, under half of the shortfall comes from an unresolved V gene, and the cause of the rest is unknown. That table furnishes V, J and clone size, whereas the DNA furnished D and trimming. The sample records over 4,000 clones, nearly 95% of which are singletons. Of the sample, 0.55% to 0.75% falls within the top ten clones.

This sample stems from a study of naive CD8 T cells in extremely preterm neonates (dated by TCRdb to about 2017). Background for the entire study: TCRbeta CDR3 repertoires of sorted naive CD8+ T cells were compared across four age groups: extremely preterm neonates, term neonates, young children and adults.

The full study reports these points: Compared with all other age groups, preterm neonates showed significantly lower iChao1 richness (p < 0.05) along with an even clone distribution, indicating a less rich repertoire. To track T cell development within individuals, the authors urged prospective longitudinal studies of preterm and term neonates. The authors noted a small sample size and variable productive template counts among preterm samples as limitations. Preterm neonates shared more CDR3 nucleotide sequences (approximately 2.5%) than term neonates (around 0.4%), young children (approximately 0.03%) and adults (around 0.01%). Compared with the older groups, preterm CDR3s were shorter and closer to germline, carrying fewer N additions and showing less junctional trimming.

Here the chain combines TRBV6-5 and TRBJ1-2; 9 bases in the middle match TRBD1. Input material: naive CD8+ T cells from cord blood. This receptor was identified in a boy who was born preterm. The CDR3 region reads CASSPGTGMGYTF. The DNA sequence is given as TGTGCCAGCAGTCCCGGGACAGGGATGGGCTACACCTTC.